The TCR beta chain described here comes from a study of blood T cell repertoires in COVID-19 (dated by TCRdb to between 2020 and 2021). For the wider study: Samples from collaborators originated in the United States, Italy and Spain and spanned both the acute and convalescent phases of COVID-19. The material from the prospective study consisted of cDNA or gDNA derived from T cells, B-cell-depleted T cells, or PBMCs. Subjects who had been exposed to COVID-19, were actively infected with it, or had recovered from it provided the deeply sampled blood TCRbeta repertoires that made up the dataset. A freely available public database, intended as a resource for researchers studying the immune response to SARS-CoV-2, is where the repertoires were released. Samples came from the ongoing ImmuneRACE study (first 160 participants) plus 1,254 subjects from 6 global collaborators. Nearly every sample came with metadata listing a de-identified subject ID, COVID-19 status, age in years and sex. Where available, HLA class I and class II types were taken from metadata supplied by the sample provider and were not determined by assay-based typing. On the study overall, not on this receptor specifically: The quantity of clinical and demographic metadata differed by source and by participant and was supplied without curation.

To note about this clone: Its antigen specificity is not known. Base qualities were left out, and no much larger clone turns up one base away.

Its CDR3 holds 14 amino acids, cysteine through phenylalanine. Here the CDR3 DNA is all that survives: 42 bases in frame from base 1. CDR1 and CDR2 (MNHEY, SMNVEV) derive from the germline V gene (reference sequence). Unmatched junction bases come to 8, with V trimmed by 8 bases and J by 4 bases. A second Seattle source provided samples from volunteer blood donors who had recovered from COVID-19. Each collaborating institution followed its own protocols to collect whole blood in K2EDTA tubes. For TCRbeta analysis, collaborators shipped samples as frozen whole blood, isolated PBMCs, or DNA extracted from either of those sample types. TCRbeta CDR3 regions were amplified from genomic DNA using the immunoSEQ Assay, a bias-controlled multiplex PCR. Concerning the study's data processing: Nucleated cell counts per sample were estimated from amplification of reference gene primers within the assay. To quantify the absolute abundance of each unique TCRbeta CDR3 rearrangement, sequence reads were collapsed and filtered. For each sample, productive Simpson clonality was calculated as the square root of Simpson's diversity index over productive rearrangements. TCRdb re-hosts the immuneACCESS table, in-frame sequences only. Its copies lack some clones; in the studies checked, an unresolved V gene accounts for under half of them, and the cause for the rest is not known. That table is the source of V, J and clone size, and D and trimming were worked out from the DNA. The sample contains about 300,000 clones, 88% of them found a single time. 6.9% of the sample is taken by the ten largest.

The sequenced material came from peripheral blood. The sequence joins TRBV27 to TRBJ1-5, and 7 junctional nucleotides match TRBD1. The receptor's source is a woman under 40 who had recovered from COVID-19. CDR3 loop: CASADRGPNQPQHF. The DNA sequence follows: TGTGCCAGCGCGGATAGGGGGCCGAATCAGCCCCAGCATTTT.